Listed here are 3 T cell receptor beta chains from one sample, sequenced in a study of cytomegalovirus exposure and HLA in healthy donors. Primers for the PCR totalled 60 Vbeta and 13 Jbeta. Some clones are missing from TCRdb's copy, which holds only in-frame ones; the method was immunoSEQ multiplex PCR. In the table there are 130,000 or so clones, 55% to 80% of which are singletons. Sequenced input: PBMCs. These receptor sequences come from a woman aged 40 to 50 in good health and CMV-seronegative.

The rearrangement joins TRBV9 to TRBJ1-1, with 7 nucleotides matching TRBD1. CDR1 and CDR2 (germline): SGDLS, YYNGEE. J gave up 0 bases and V 0 bases, and 2 bases lay outside the gene matches. The CDR3 is 15 residues long. CDR3 nucleotides: TGTGCCAGCAGCGTAGGGACAGGCATGAACACTGAAGCTTTCTTT. Its translation: CASSVGTGMNTEAFF.

V usage is TRBV29-1 and J usage is TRBJ2-6, with D possibly TRBD1 on 5 matching bases. Between the trimmed V and J ends, which lost 5 bases and 0 bases, there was a span of 11 bases. The CDR3 sequence is 15 residues long. Germline-derived CDR1 and CDR2 are SQVTM and ANQGSEA. CDR3 region: CSVQGDGSGANVLTF. The CDR3 DNA sequence: TGCAGCGTTCAGGGTGATGGCTCTGGGGCCAACGTCCTGACTTTC.

The chain employs TRBV6-1 and TRBJ2-1, with 9 positions matching TRBD2. Trimming at V came to 6 bases and at J to 5 bases, leaving 5 bases not matched to a gene. Per germline, CDR1 MNHNS and CDR2 SASEGT. The CDR3 loop spans 14 amino acids. CDR3 DNA: TGTGCCAGCAGGGTAAGCGGGGGGAACAATGAGCAGTTCTTC. This translates into CASRVSGGNNEQFF.